This paragraph covers one T cell receptor (beta chain) sequence. Its target antigen remains unknown. No clone much larger than this one lies a single base away; base qualities are absent. Including cysteine and phenylalanine, the CDR3 has 15 amino acids. CDR3 DNA only is kept here, 45 bases in frame from base 1. Taken from the germline V gene, the CDR1 and CDR2 loops are KGHSH and LQKENI. Trimming accounts for 6 bases at V and 2 bases at J, while the number of junction bases matched to no gene is 8. The immunoSEQ Assay, a bias-controlled multiplex PCR, was used to amplify TCRbeta CDR3 regions from genomic DNA. Turning to the authors' computational methods: The number of nucleated cells in each sample was estimated from the amplification of reference gene primers within the assay. Sequence reads were collapsed and filtered to measure the absolute abundance of every unique TCRbeta CDR3 rearrangement. For each sample, productive Simpson clonality was calculated as the square root of Simpson's diversity index over productive rearrangements. The table comes from immuneACCESS by way of TCRdb, which keeps in-frame sequences with V and J called. Part of the clones is missing from these tables; in studies checked, under half for an unresolved V gene and the rest for unknown reasons. V and J calls and clone size are as listed in that table; D and trimming were resolved from the DNA. The table for this sample lists 87,000 or so clones; about four fifths of them were counted only once. Together, the top ten hold more than 2% of the sample.

This entry is derived from a study of blood T cell repertoires in COVID-19 (dated by TCRdb to the early 2020s). Turning to the overall study: The collaborator samples originated in the United States, Italy and Spain and spanned the acute and convalescent phases of COVID-19. The prospective study material was composed of cDNA or gDNA derived from T cells, B-cell-depleted T cells, or PBMCs. Subjects who had been exposed to COVID-19, were actively infected with it, or had recovered from it provided the deeply sampled blood TCRbeta repertoires that made up the dataset. The repertoires were made available in a free public database intended to serve as a resource for research on the immune response to SARS-CoV-2. The samples were drawn from the first 160 participants of the ongoing ImmuneRACE study and from some 1,300 subjects provided by 6 global collaborators. A de-identified subject ID, COVID-19 status, age in years and sex were almost always included in the sample metadata. Where available, HLA class I and class II types were obtained from metadata supplied by the sample provider rather than from assay-based typing.

Broad study findings and their caveats: The quantity of clinical and demographic metadata differed by source and by participant and was supplied without curation.

The collaborating institutions used their own protocols to collect whole blood in K2EDTA tubes. For TCRbeta analysis, collaborators shipped samples in one of three forms: frozen whole blood, isolated PBMCs, or DNA extracted from either of those sample types. This receptor chain uses TRBV18 and TRBJ1-1, and 8 bases in between align with TRBD1. This sequence was found in a woman in her seventies with acute or convalescent COVID-19. The source material was peripheral blood. The sequenced DNA is TGTGCCAGCTCGCGAGACAGGGGAGTAAACACTGAAGCTTTCTTT. It specifies CASSRDRGVNTEAFF.